Below, 20 T cell receptor beta chains from the same sample are listed, as sequenced in a study of blood T cell repertoires in COVID-19. Clones were read by immunoSEQ multiplex PCR, and TCRdb kept only the in-frame ones, dropping some. The table shows a few hundred thousand clones, with approximately 91% occurring only once. Sequences were obtained from PBMCs or T cells enriched from blood (not recorded which). Receptors originate from an older woman who had recovered from COVID-19.

The gene calls are TRBV12-5 and TRBJ2-3; TRBD1 matches 8 bases. The J segment lost 5 bases and the V segment lost 3 bases, leaving 4 bases of the junction unmatched. The CDR3 is 14 amino acids. Per germline, CDR1 LGHNT and CDR2 FRNRAP. This CDR3 is CASGLSGGLDTQYF. In nucleotides, the CDR3 is TGTGCTAGTGGTTTATCAGGGGGCTTAGATACGCAGTATTTT.

The rearrangement uses TRBV11-2 and TRBJ2-3, with D hard to call. Per the germline V gene, CDR1 is SGHAT and CDR2 is FQNNGV. The length of the CDR3 is 12 residues. Trimming removed 6 bases at V and 4 bases at J, with 8 bases between. The DNA of the CDR3 is TGTGCCAGCAGATCTGCGCCAGATACGCAGTATTTT. The encoded protein is CASRSAPDTQYF.

This clone was found once. The chain employs TRBV10-3 and TRBJ2-7, with a tentative D call TRBD1 (6 bases). This CDR3 comprises 12 residues. Trimming left V 6 bases short and J 2 bases short, with 8 bases between. Germline-derived CDR1 and CDR2 are ENHRY and SYGVKD. This chain's CDR3 is CAIRDRPYEQYF. CDR3 coding DNA: TGTGCCATCAGGGACAGACCCTACGAGCAGTACTTC.

The chain couples TRBV19 to TRBJ1-2; D may be TRBD1 (6 bases). Trimming took off 5 bases at V and 2 bases at J, with 18 bases between the two ends. Germline CDR1 and CDR2: LNHDA and SQIVND (reference sequence). This CDR3 contains 16 residues. As DNA, the CDR3 is TGTGCCAGTAGTCTCACCCCCCCTACAGGGAACTATGGCTACACCTTC. This encodes CASSLTPPTGNYGYTF.

V is TRBV27 and J is TRBJ2-3, with a possible D match to TRBD2 (6 bases). There are 15 residues in the CDR3. The germline V gene encodes CDR1 MNHEY and CDR2 SMNVEV (reference sequence). V was clipped by 2 bases and J by 4 bases, with 13 bases between them. The CDR3 DNA is TGTGCCAGCAGTTTAGACGGGGGAAGGGCAGATACGCAGTATTTT. Amino acid sequence: CASSLDGGRADTQYF.

This clone was recorded once. This rearrangement joins TRBV7-9 to TRBJ1-3, with D unclear. The V end was cut by 5 bases, the J end by 0 bases, with 20 bases between. Germline CDR1 SEHNR, CDR2 FQNEAQ (reference sequence). There are 18 residues in the CDR3. CDR3 sequence: CASSPRIFTSNSGNTIYF. CDR3 in DNA: TGTGCCAGCAGCCCCCGAATTTTTACTTCGAACTCTGGAAACACCATATATTTT.

The chain links TRBV7-2 to TRBJ2-4; no definite D call. Germline V gene lookup returns CDR1 SGHTA and CDR2 FQGNSA. The CDR3 length is 12 residues. Trimming shortened V by 2 bases and J by 6 bases, and 5 bases separated the two germline ends. CDR3 in DNA: TGTGCCAGCAGCTTACCAGGAAACATTCAGTACTTC. Translation: CASSLPGNIQYF.

The chain carries TRBV5-4 and TRBJ2-1, with TRBD2 matching over 8 bases. V gave up 4 bases and J gave up 10 bases; unmatched junction bases: 10. The CDR3 length is 14 residues. The V gene's germline CDR1 is SGHNT and CDR2 YYREEE (reference sequence). The CDR3 nucleotides read TGTGCCAGCAGCCAGGGAATTAGCGGGGTGGAGCAGTTCTTC. It encodes CASSQGISGVEQFF.

V is TRBV2 and J is TRBJ1-2; the match to TRBD1 covers 7 bases. Germline CDR1 and CDR2: SNHLY and FYNNEI. Trimming at V came to 6 bases and at J to 6 bases, leaving 7 bases not matched to a gene. This CDR3 contains 13 residues. The CDR3 bases are TGTGCCAGCAGACTCACAGGGGTGGATGGCTACACCTTC. Protein product: CASRLTGVDGYTF.

This clone turned up a few times. The V call is TRBV28, the J call TRBJ1-6; 10 nucleotides match TRBD1. The V and J ends lost 5 bases and 8 bases, in that order; junction bases with no gene match: 6. There are 15 residues in the CDR3. From germline, CDR1 is MDHEN and CDR2 SYDVKM. In DNA form, the CDR3 reads TGTGCCAGCAGTCTCCGACAGGGGGCTTATTCACCCCTCCACTTT. Amino acid sequence: CASSLRQGAYSPLHF.

Only a few counts were recorded for this clone. This sequence joins TRBV6-6 and TRBJ1-6, with TRBD1 identical over 7 bases. Per the germline V gene, CDR1 is MNHNY and CDR2 is SVGAGI (reference sequence). V dropped 5 bases and J dropped 4; count of bases not matched to a gene: 8. There are 16 residues in the CDR3. The CDR3 loop is CASSRSRDSYNSPLHF. The CDR3, as DNA: TGTGCCAGCAGTCGATCCCGGGACAGTTATAATTCACCCCTCCACTTT.

The chain employs TRBV9 and TRBJ1-2, with 7 positions matching TRBD1. The CDR3 is made up of 16 amino acids. Germline CDR1 reads SGDLS; CDR2 reads YYNGEE. After removal of 4 bases from V and 0 bases from J, the junction contained 9 bases not matched to a gene. The CDR3 nucleotides read TGTGCCAGCAGCTCCCGGACAGGACCCTCTAACTATGGCTACACCTTC. Its protein product is CASSSRTGPSNYGYTF.

V gene TRBV12-5 combines with J gene TRBJ1-6, with D uncertain. CDR1 is LGHNT and CDR2 is FRNRAP in the germline V gene. Deletions cut 8 bases from V and 9 bases from J, with 8 bases between. The CDR3 consists of 11 residues. This CDR3 is CASPGRSPLHF. CDR3 bases: TGTGCTAGTCCAGGCCGTTCACCCCTCCACTTT.

This clone was observed a single time. The chain has TRBV18 and TRBJ1-4; D not resolved. This CDR3 has 13 amino acids. Germline V gene data show CDR1 as KGHSH and CDR2 as LQKENI. V lost 6 bases and J 10 bases, leaving 15 bases between the germline ends. In nucleotides, the CDR3 is TGTGCCAGCTCGGAGGATGTAGTTGCAAAACTGTTTTTT. Translated, it gives CASSEDVVAKLFF.

The V and J genes are TRBV7-8 and TRBJ1-4, with D perhaps TRBD1 (6 bases). In germline, CDR1 is SGHVS, CDR2 FQNEAQ. The CDR3 sequence is 16 residues long. The V end lost 7 bases, the J end lost 3 bases, and 18 bases lay between the germline ends. CDR3 DNA: TGTGCCAGCACCTACCTTCTGGACAGCGCTAATGAAAAACTGTTTTTT. It is translated as CASTYLLDSANEKLFF.

This chain links TRBV6-5 with TRBJ1-1; D remains ambiguous. The CDR3 has 15 amino acids. From germline, CDR1 is MNHEY and CDR2 SVGAGI. The V gene lost 4 bases and the J gene lost 4 bases, with 16 bases spanning the gap. CDR3 sequence reads: CASSSPPGGGTEAFF. The DNA for the CDR3 is TGTGCCAGCAGTTCCCCCCCGGGAGGCGGCACTGAAGCTTTCTTT.

The CDR3 sequence is CASSLVQSGELFF. The DNA for the CDR3 is TGTGCCAGCAGCTTAGTTCAGTCCGGGGAGCTGTTTTTT. This chain uses TRBV7-8 with TRBJ2-2, with D unresolved. CDR1 is SGHVS and CDR2 is FQNEAQ in the germline V gene. Deletions cut 1 base from V and 6 bases from J, with 6 bases between. The CDR3 has 13 amino acids.

This clone has more than one count but fewer than ten. This sequence joins TRBV28 and TRBJ1-4, with D tentatively TRBD1 (5 bases). The V gene lost 1 base and the J gene lost 7 bases, with 13 bases spanning the gap. CDR1 MDHEN and CDR2 SYDVKM come from the germline V gene. The CDR3 is made up of 15 amino acids. The CDR3 spells CASSLLKGAGEKLFF. The CDR3 nucleotides are TGTGCCAGCAGTTTATTAAAAGGGGCCGGTGAAAAACTGTTTTTT.

The chain uses TRBV30 and TRBJ1-6; TRBD1 is a possible D gene (5 bases). This CDR3 has 12 residues. Germline CDR1 is GTSNPN and CDR2 is SVGIG (reference sequence). V lost 4 bases and J lost 7, with 8 bases in between. DNA for the CDR3: TGTGCCTGGAAGGGGAGGAATTCACCCCTCCACTTT. It codes for CAWKGRNSPLHF.

The gene calls are TRBV7-8 and TRBJ2-3, with D maybe TRBD2 (6 bases). The CDR3 length is 13 residues. Between the trimmed V and J ends, which lost 0 bases and 6 bases, there was a span of 7 bases. CDR1 SGHVS and CDR2 FQNEAQ come from the germline V gene. The CDR3 sequence is CASSLARGDTQYF. CDR3 nucleotides: TGTGCCAGCAGCTTAGCGCGGGGCGATACGCAGTATTTT.